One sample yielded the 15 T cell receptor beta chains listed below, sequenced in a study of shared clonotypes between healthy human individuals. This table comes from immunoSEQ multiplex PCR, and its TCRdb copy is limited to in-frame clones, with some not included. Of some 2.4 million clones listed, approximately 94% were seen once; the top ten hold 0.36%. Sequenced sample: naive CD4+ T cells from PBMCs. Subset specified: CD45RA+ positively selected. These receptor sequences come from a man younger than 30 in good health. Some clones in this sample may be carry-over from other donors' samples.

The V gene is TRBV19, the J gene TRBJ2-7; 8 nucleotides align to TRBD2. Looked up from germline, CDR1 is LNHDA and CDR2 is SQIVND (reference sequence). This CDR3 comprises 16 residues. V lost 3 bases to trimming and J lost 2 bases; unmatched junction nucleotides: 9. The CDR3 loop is CASSMSAGRATYEQYF. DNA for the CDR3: TGTGCCAGTAGTATGTCCGCCGGGAGGGCAACCTACGAGCAGTACTTC.

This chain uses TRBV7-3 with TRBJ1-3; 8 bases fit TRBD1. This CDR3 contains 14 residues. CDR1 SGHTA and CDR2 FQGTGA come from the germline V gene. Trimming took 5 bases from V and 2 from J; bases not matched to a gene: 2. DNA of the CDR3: TGTGCCAGCAGCCGGACAGGGACTGGAAACACCATATATTTT. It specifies CASSRTGTGNTIYF.

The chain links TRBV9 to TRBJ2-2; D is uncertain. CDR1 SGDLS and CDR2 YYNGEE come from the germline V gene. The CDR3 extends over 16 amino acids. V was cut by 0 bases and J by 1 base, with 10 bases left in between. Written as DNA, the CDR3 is TGTGCCAGCAGCGTAGAGCCCCAAGAGAACACCGGGGAGCTGTTTTTT. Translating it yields CASSVEPQENTGELFF.

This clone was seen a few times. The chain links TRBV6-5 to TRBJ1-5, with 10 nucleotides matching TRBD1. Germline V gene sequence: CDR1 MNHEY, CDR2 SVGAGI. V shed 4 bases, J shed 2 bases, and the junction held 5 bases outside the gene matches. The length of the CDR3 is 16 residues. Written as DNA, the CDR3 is TGTGCCAGCAGTTTGACAGGGGGCGCGGGCAATCAGCCCCAGCATTTT. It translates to CASSLTGGAGNQPQHF.

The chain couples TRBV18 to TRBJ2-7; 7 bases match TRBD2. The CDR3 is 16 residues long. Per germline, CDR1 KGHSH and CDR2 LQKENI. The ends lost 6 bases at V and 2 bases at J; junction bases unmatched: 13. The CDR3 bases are TGTGCCAGCTCGCGAAGCGGGGTCCCTCTTCCCTACGAGCAGTACTTC. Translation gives CASSRSGVPLPYEQYF. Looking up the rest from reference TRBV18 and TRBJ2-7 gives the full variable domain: NAGVMQNPRHLVRRRGQEARLRCSPMKGHSHVYWYRQLPEEGLKFMVYLQKENIIDESGMPKERFSAEFPKEGPSILRIQQVVRGDSAAYFCASSRSGVPLPYEQYFGPGTRLTVT.

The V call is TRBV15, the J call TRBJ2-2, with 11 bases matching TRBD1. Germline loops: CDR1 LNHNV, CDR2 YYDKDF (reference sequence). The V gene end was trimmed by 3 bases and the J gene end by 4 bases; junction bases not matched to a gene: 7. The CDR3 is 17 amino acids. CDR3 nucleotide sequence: TGTGCCACCAGCAGCCGAAGGACAGGGGGCTTCACCGGGGAGCTGTTTTTT. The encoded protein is CATSSRRTGGFTGELFF.

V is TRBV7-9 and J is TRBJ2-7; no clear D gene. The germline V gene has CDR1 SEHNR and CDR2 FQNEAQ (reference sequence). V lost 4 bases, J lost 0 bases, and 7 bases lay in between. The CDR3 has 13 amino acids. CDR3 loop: CASSYKVSYEQYF. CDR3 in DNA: TGTGCCAGCAGCTACAAGGTCTCCTACGAGCAGTACTTC. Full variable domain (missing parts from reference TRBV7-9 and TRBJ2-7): DTGVSQNPRHKITKRGQNVTFRCDPISEHNRLYWYRQTLGQGPEFLTYFQNEAQLEKSRLLSDRFSAERPKGSFSTLEIQRTEQGDSAMYLCASSYKVSYEQYFGPGTRLTVT.

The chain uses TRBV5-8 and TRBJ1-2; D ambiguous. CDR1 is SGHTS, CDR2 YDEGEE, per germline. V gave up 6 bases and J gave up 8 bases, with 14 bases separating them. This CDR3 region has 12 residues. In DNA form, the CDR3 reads TGTGCCAGCACCCCAATGGGTAGCGGCTACACCTTC. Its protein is CASTPMGSGYTF.

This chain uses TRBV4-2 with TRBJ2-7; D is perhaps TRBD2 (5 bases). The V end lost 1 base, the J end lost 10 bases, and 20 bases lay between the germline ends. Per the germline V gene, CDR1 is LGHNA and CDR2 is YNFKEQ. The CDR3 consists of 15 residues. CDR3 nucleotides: TGTGCCAGCAGCCAAGTGGAATCCGGGTACCGGGAACAGTACTTC. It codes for CASSQVESGYREQYF.

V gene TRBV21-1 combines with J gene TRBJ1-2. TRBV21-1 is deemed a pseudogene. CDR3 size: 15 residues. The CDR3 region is CASPGGVPANYGYTF. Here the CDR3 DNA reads TGTGCCAGCCCGGGGGGGGTTCCAGCTAACTATGGCTACACCTTC.

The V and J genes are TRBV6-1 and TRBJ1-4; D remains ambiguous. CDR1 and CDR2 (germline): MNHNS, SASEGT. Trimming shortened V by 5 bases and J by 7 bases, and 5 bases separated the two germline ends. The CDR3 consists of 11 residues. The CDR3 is CASSYIEKLFF. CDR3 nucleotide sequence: TGTGCCAGCAGTTACATTGAAAAACTGTTTTTT.

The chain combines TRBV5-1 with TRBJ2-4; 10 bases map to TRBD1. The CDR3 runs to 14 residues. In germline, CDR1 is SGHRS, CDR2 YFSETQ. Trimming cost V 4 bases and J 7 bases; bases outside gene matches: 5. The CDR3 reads CASSPPGQGNIQYF. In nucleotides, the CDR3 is TGCGCCAGCAGCCCCCCGGGACAGGGGAACATTCAGTACTTC.

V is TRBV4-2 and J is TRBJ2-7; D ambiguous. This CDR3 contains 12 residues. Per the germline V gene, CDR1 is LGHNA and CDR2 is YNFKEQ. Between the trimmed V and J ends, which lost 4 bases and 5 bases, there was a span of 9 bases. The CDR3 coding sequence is TGTGCCAGCAGCCGGTATTGGGACGAGCAGTACTTC. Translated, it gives CASSRYWDEQYF.

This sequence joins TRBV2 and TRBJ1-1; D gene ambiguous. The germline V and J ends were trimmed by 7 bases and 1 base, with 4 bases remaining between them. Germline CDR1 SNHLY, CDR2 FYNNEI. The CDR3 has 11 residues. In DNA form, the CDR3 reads TGTGCCAGCATTGGGAACACTGAAGCTTTCTTT. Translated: CASIGNTEAFF.

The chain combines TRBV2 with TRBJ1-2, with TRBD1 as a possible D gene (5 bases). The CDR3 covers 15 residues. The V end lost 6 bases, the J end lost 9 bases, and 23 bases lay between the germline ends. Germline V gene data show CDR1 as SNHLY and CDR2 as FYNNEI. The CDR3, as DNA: TGTGCCAGCAGGACTGCCCGGGACTCCCCGCGAAGCTACACCTTC. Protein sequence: CASRTARDSPRSYTF.